This passage covers 9 T cell receptor beta chains from one sample sequenced in a study of regulatory T cells in long-lasting Graves disease. Combining iRepertoire HTBI primers with Arm-PCR of CDR3 regions, the authors built TCR beta libraries. TCRdb re-called the multiplex PCR reads with MiXCR, one entry per CDR3 protein. The repertoire consists of 450,000 or so distinct CDR3 sequences, with less than 25% occurring once and the leading ten covering under 9%. The time point: persistent/refractory GD, antithyroid drugs over 5 years with positive TRAb. The TCR library was made from RNA extracted from PBMCs. The sample was peripheral blood mononuclear cells (PBMCs), taken when the disease was refractory, from a patient treated with antithyroid drugs. All receptors come from a female donor with Graves disease.

This clonotype has ten or more counts. This sequence joins TRBV6-5 and TRBJ1-6; 9 bases match TRBD1. The CDR3 loop spans 15 amino acids. Germline CDR1 is MNHEY and CDR2 is SVGAGI. Unmatched junction bases numbered 9, after V lost 1 base and J lost 14 bases. CDR3 residues: CASSYFGQGLGSLHF. The CDR3 DNA reads as TGTGCCAGCAGTTACTTCGGACAGGGGTTGGGCTCCCTCCACTTT.

This clonotype was counted ten times or more. This chain joins TRBV28 and TRBJ2-2; D gene unclear. V was pared by 0 bases and J by 5 bases, with 4 bases between. Germline V gene lookup returns CDR1 MDHEN and CDR2 SYDVKM. CDR3 size: 13 residues. The chain's CDR3 is CASSLWGTGELFF. The CDR3 region has the DNA TGTGCCAGCAGTTTATGGGGGACCGGGGAGCTGTTTTTT.

As regards this clonotype: It may be a read error: a sequence one base away is much more abundant. The J gene is TRBJ2-7, the V gene TRBV6-5; TRBD1 aligns across 8 bases. The CDR3 loop spans 14 amino acids. Per germline, CDR1 MNHEY and CDR2 SVGAGI. V trimming: 2 bases; J trimming: 5 bases; junction bases outside the gene matches: 5. The CDR3 reads CASSYGAGGHEQYF. In nucleotides, the CDR3 is TGTGCCAGCAGTTACGGGGCAGGGGGCCACGAGCAGTACTTC.

As regards this clonotype: Sequence at one end of the junction differs from germline and may be a read error. The J gene is TRBJ1-5, the V gene TRBV6-9, with TRBD1 as a possible D gene (5 bases). CDR1 is MNHGY and CDR2 is SVAAGI in the germline V gene. The length of the CDR3 is 14 residues. The CDR3 region is CASSSSGPEGPKHF. The CDR3 DNA reads TGTGCCAGCAGTTCCTCCGGGCCCGAGGGGCCCAAGCATTTT.

The chain has TRBV7-6 and TRBJ2-1; 7 bases are shared with TRBD2. The CDR3 length is 15 residues. The germline gives CDR1 SGHVS, CDR2 FNYEAQ. Trimming took 1 base from V and 5 from J; bases not matched to a gene: 5. CDR3 DNA sequence: TGTGCCAGCAGCTTAGAGGCGGGAGAGGACAATGAGCAGTTCTTC. Translation: CASSLEAGEDNEQFF.

The V gene is TRBV6-5, the J gene TRBJ1-1; D call uncertain. CDR1 and CDR2 from the germline V gene are MNHEY and SVGAGI. V lost 1 base and J 6 bases, leaving 6 bases between the germline ends. The CDR3 has 12 amino acids. The CDR3 spells CASSYLGSEAFF. Here the CDR3 DNA reads TGTGCCAGCAGTTACTTGGGCTCTGAAGCTTTCTTT.

This clonotype showed up just a few times. The chain employs TRBV18 and TRBJ2-7; D is perhaps TRBD1 (6 bases). Deletions cut 2 bases from V and 4 bases from J, with 15 bases between. The CDR3 length is 15 residues. The germline V gene has CDR1 KGHSH and CDR2 LQKENI. The CDR3 protein is CASSPEAGQTYEQYF. CDR3 DNA: TGTGCCAGCTCACCAGAAGCTGGACAGACTTACGAGCAGTACTTC.

The chain couples TRBV19 to TRBJ2-4; D assignment may be TRBD1 or TRBD2 (6 bases each). The V and J ends lost 3 bases and 0 bases respectively, with 9 bases between them. This CDR3 comprises 15 residues. Per germline, CDR1 LNHDA and CDR2 SQIVND (reference sequence). The CDR3 is CASSIRGVAKNIQYF. CDR3 sequence (DNA): TGTGCCAGTAGTATTAGGGGGGTAGCCAAAAACATTCAGTACTTC.

This clonotype was observed a few times. J is TRBJ2-1 and V is TRBV7-8; 9 bases fit TRBD2. Per the germline V gene, CDR1 is SGHVS and CDR2 is FQNEAQ. V was pared by 5 bases and J by 6 bases, with 14 bases of the junction left unmatched. CDR3 length: 17 amino acids. CDR3 protein: CASSPTWGAGGGNEQFF. In DNA, the CDR3 is TGTGCCAGCAGCCCCACGTGGGGAGCGGGAGGCGGCAATGAGCAGTTCTTC.